A single sample is the source of the 22 T cell receptor beta chains below, sequenced in a study of cytotoxic CD8 clonotypes in ibrutinib-treated CLL. The protocol was immunoSEQ multiplex PCR, while the TCRdb copy is restricted to in-frame clones and leaves out a portion. Of approximately 200,000 clones listed, 55% to 85% are singletons. Sample: PBMCs, taken after 24 months of ibrutinib treatment. These receptors were obtained from a human donor with chronic lymphocytic leukemia.

This clone was recorded a few times. The gene calls are TRBV20-1 and TRBJ1-2; D is perhaps TRBD1 (5 bases). Germline V gives CDR1 DFQATT, CDR2 SNEGSKA (reference sequence). The CDR3 covers 10 residues. V lost 6 bases to trimming and J lost 7 bases, with 9 bases between them. This chain's CDR3 is CSAGTGGYTF. The CDR3 coding sequence is TGCAGTGCCGGGACGGGTGGCTACACCTTC.

The rearrangement uses TRBV5-4 and TRBJ2-3; TRBD2 aligns across 15 bases. After removal of 4 bases from V and 2 bases from J, the junction contained 14 bases not matched to a gene. This CDR3 region has 20 residues. CDR1 and CDR2 (germline): SGHNT, YYREEE (reference sequence). In DNA form, the CDR3 reads TGTGCCAGCAGCCCCCCCGGGACTAGCGGGAGGCCCTCGATCACAGATACGCAGTATTTT. Its protein is CASSPPGTSGRPSITDTQYF. The whole variable domain, filled in from reference TRBV5-4 and TRBJ2-3, reads ETGVTQSPTHLIKTRGQQVTLRCSSQSGHNTVSWYQQALGQGPQFIFQYYREEENGRGNFPPRFSGLQFPNYSSELNVNALELDDSALYLCASSPPGTSGRPSITDTQYFGPGTRLTVL.

The chain is built from TRBV6-6 and TRBJ1-5; D is perhaps TRBD1 (5 bases). The CDR3 runs 15 residues. Germline assignment: CDR1 MNHNY and CDR2 SVGAGI (reference sequence). With 0 bases removed from V and 6 bases from J, the gap between germline ends came to 12 bases. CDR3 DNA: TGTGCCAGCAGTTACTCGTGGGGCATTGGTCAGCCCCAGCATTTT. It translates to CASSYSWGIGQPQHF.

V gene TRBV11-2 combines with J gene TRBJ2-7, with 14 bases aligning to TRBD2. The germline V gene has CDR1 SGHAT and CDR2 FQNNGV. Trimming cost V 6 bases and J 3 bases; bases outside gene matches: 4. This CDR3 is 15 amino acids long. In DNA, the CDR3 is TGTGCCAGCAGACCCGGACTAGCGGGAGGCTACGAGCAGTACTTC. This translates into CASRPGLAGGYEQYF.

The V call is TRBV10-1, the J call TRBJ2-3; D not certain. Per the germline V gene, CDR1 is WNHNN and CDR2 is SYGVQD (reference sequence). The CDR3 covers 14 residues. Trimming cost V 7 bases and J 0 bases, with 11 bases left between them. This CDR3 reads CASNDGTSTDTQYF. In nucleotides, the CDR3 is TGCGCCAGCAACGACGGTACTAGCACAGATACGCAGTATTTT.

V gene TRBV30 combines with J gene TRBJ2-7; TRBD2 aligns across 13 bases. Germline loops: CDR1 GTSNPN, CDR2 SVGIG (reference sequence). The trim removed 2 bases at V and 9 bases at J, leaving 10 bases unmatched. The CDR3 spans 15 residues. DNA for the CDR3: TGTGCCTGGAGTCCCGGACTAGCGGGAGCCCCTCGGCAGTACTTC. It translates to CAWSPGLAGAPRQYF.

With respect to this clone: One end of the junction fails to match germline, which may point to a read error. The rearrangement joins TRBV30 to TRBJ2-7; 11 nucleotides agree with TRBD2. The CDR3 is made up of 12 amino acids. Per germline, CDR1 GTSNPN and CDR2 SVGIG (reference sequence). Written as DNA, the CDR3 is TGTGCCTTCCGAGTAGCGGGAGGGCCTGGAAACTTC. As protein: CAFRVAGGPGNF.

V is TRBV7-2 and J is TRBJ2-7; no clear D gene. Germline CDR1 and CDR2: SGHTA and FQGNSA. Deletions cut 5 bases from V and 0 bases from J, with 11 bases between. CDR3 size: 14 residues. The CDR3, as DNA: TGTGCCAGCAGCCCAGAAGGGAACTCCTACGAGCAGTACTTC. It is translated as CASSPEGNSYEQYF.

The rearrangement joins TRBV7-8 to TRBJ1-5; 9 positions agree with TRBD1. V lost 5 bases and J lost 1; bases outside the gene matches: 0. This CDR3 is 14 amino acids long. In germline, CDR1 is SGHVS, CDR2 FQNEAQ. CDR3 coding DNA: TGTGCCAGCAGCGGGACAGGGAGCAATCAGCCCCAGCATTTT. It is translated as CASSGTGSNQPQHF.

V is TRBV18 and J is TRBJ1-1; 9 bases are shared with TRBD1. CDR3 length: 15 residues. The V gene's germline CDR1 is KGHSH and CDR2 LQKENI. V lost 3 bases to trimming and J lost 5 bases; unmatched junction nucleotides: 7. CDR3 loop: CASSPQQGARTEAFF. The CDR3 nucleotides read TGTGCCAGCTCACCCCAACAGGGGGCGAGGACTGAAGCTTTCTTT.

The V gene is TRBV6-6, the J gene TRBJ1-1; no reliable D call. CDR1 and CDR2 (germline): MNHNY, SVGAGI (reference sequence). The V end was cut by 4 bases, the J end by 2 bases, with 11 bases between. The CDR3 spans 14 residues. Written as DNA, the CDR3 is TGTGCCAGCAGTTCGGACGCTTCCAACACTGAAGCTTTCTTT. This encodes CASSSDASNTEAFF.

The rearrangement links TRBV28 to TRBJ1-5; no reliable D call. V gave up 6 bases and J gave up 7 bases, with 10 bases separating them. The CDR3 has 12 amino acids. In germline, CDR1 is MDHEN, CDR2 SYDVKM. CDR3 protein: CASRRGNQPQHF. For the CDR3, the DNA is TGTGCCAGCAGGCGGGGAAACCAGCCCCAGCATTTT.

V is TRBV6-5 and J is TRBJ2-2, with 9 positions matching TRBD1. Unmatched junction bases numbered 4, after V lost 8 bases and J lost 3 bases. Germline V gives CDR1 MNHEY, CDR2 SVGAGI. This CDR3 region has 14 residues. The CDR3 is CASGGTGYTGELFF. The CDR3 DNA sequence: TGTGCCAGCGGTGGGACAGGGTACACCGGGGAGCTGTTTTTT.

This chain links TRBV7-8 with TRBJ2-4; either TRBD1 or TRBD2 may supply D (5 bases each). CDR1 and CDR2 from the germline V gene are SGHVS and FQNEAQ. CDR3 length: 16 residues. V was pared by 5 bases and J by 4 bases, with 18 bases between. The CDR3 DNA sequence: TGTGCCAGCAGCCCGGGACCTGGGAGTGTGAAAAACATTCAGTACTTC. It is translated as CASSPGPGSVKNIQYF.

The chain uses TRBV28 and TRBJ2-1; TRBD2 matches at 11 bases. Germline lookup yields CDR1 MDHEN and CDR2 SYDVKM. The V segment lost 8 bases and the J segment 0 bases; nucleotides outside the gene matches: 21. This CDR3 contains 21 residues. CDR3 sequence reads: CASGPIARSSGRPSSYNEQFF. The DNA of the CDR3 is TGTGCCAGCGGACCAATAGCGAGGTCTAGCGGGAGGCCGAGCTCCTACAATGAGCAGTTCTTC.

The chain uses TRBV9 and TRBJ1-1; D unresolved. Looked up from germline, CDR1 is SGDLS and CDR2 is YYNGEE. V lost 1 base and J lost 1, with 8 bases in between. CDR3 length equals 14 residues. Here the CDR3 reads CASSVTLGNTEAFF. As DNA, the CDR3 is TGTGCCAGCAGCGTAACCTTAGGGAACACTGAAGCTTTCTTT.

This chain links TRBV7-2 with TRBJ2-7, with 8 bases identical to TRBD1. Germline CDR1 SGHTA, CDR2 FQGNSA. The V and J ends lost 4 bases and 0 bases, in that order; junction bases with no gene match: 2. The CDR3 is 14 amino acids. In DNA form, the CDR3 reads TGTGCCAGCAGCTGGGGACAGGTCTCCTACGAGCAGTACTTC. As protein: CASSWGQVSYEQYF.

The chain links TRBV9 to TRBJ2-5; the match to TRBD2 covers 8 bases. This CDR3 contains 17 residues. V shed 0 bases, J shed 5 bases, and the junction held 12 bases outside the gene matches. The V gene's germline CDR1 is SGDLS and CDR2 YYNGEE. The chain's CDR3 is CASSVGASGSLGETQYF. DNA for the CDR3: TGTGCCAGCAGCGTAGGGGCTAGCGGGTCCTTAGGTGAGACCCAGTACTTC.

This chain joins TRBV5-6 and TRBJ1-5, with D maybe TRBD1 (5 bases). The CDR3 is 13 residues long. Germline-derived CDR1 and CDR2 are SGHDT and YYEEEE. Trimming pared 2 bases from V and 6 bases from J, leaving 9 bases between. CDR3 in DNA: TGTGCCAGCAGCTTTGGGGGTGCTCAGCCCCAGCATTTT. It specifies CASSFGGAQPQHF.

This clone was seen a few times. This chain connects TRBV7-6 to TRBJ2-2, with D hard to call. V lost 5 bases to trimming and J lost 2 bases, with 6 bases between them. The CDR3 runs 13 residues. In germline, CDR1 is SGHVS, CDR2 FNYEAQ. This CDR3 reads CASSRQNTGELFF. For the CDR3, the DNA is TGTGCCAGCAGCCGTCAAAACACCGGGGAGCTGTTTTTT.

V gene TRBV29-1 combines with J gene TRBJ1-1, with 8 bases that match TRBD1. V trimming: 7 bases; J trimming: 4 bases; junction bases outside the gene matches: 11. The CDR3 consists of 14 residues. Germline assignment: CDR1 SQVTM and CDR2 ANQGSEA. Here the CDR3 DNA reads TGCAGCGCCGCTGGACAGGGAATGGGCACTGAAGCTTTCTTT. As protein: CSAAGQGMGTEAFF. Together with reference TRBV29-1 and TRBJ1-1, the CDR3 gives the full variable domain: SAVISQKPSRDICQRGTSLTIQCQVDSQVTMMFWYRQQPGQSLTLIATANQGSEATYESGFVIDKFPISRPNLTFSTLTVSNMSPEDSSIYLCSAAGQGMGTEAFFGQGTRLTVV.

This clone was picked up a small number of times. The chain links TRBV9 to TRBJ1-2, with D tentatively TRBD1 (5 bases). V was trimmed by 1 base and J by 8 bases, leaving 12 bases between them. CDR3 length: 13 residues. Per the germline V gene, CDR1 is SGDLS and CDR2 is YYNGEE. CDR3 residues: CASSVQGWKGYTF. As DNA, the CDR3 is TGTGCCAGCAGCGTACAGGGATGGAAGGGCTACACCTTC.